These 9 T cell receptor beta chains were sequenced from one sample in a study of beta chain features in type 1 diabetes. These receptors have no known antigen. Findings and limits, study-wide: Among all four CD4+ subsets, Type 1 diabetes patients had TCRB CDR3s that were moderately but significantly shorter.

Sequencing targeted expressed TCRB transcripts, as all isolated RNA had been reverse transcribed. The method was immunoSEQ multiplex PCR; TCRdb's version includes in-frame clones alone and lacks a portion of them. Of a few hundred thousand clones listed, about 10% are singletons. The material sequenced was central memory CD4+ T cells from blood. These receptor sequences come from a man aged 25 to 40 with type 1 diabetes.

The chain links TRBV27 to TRBJ2-7; D perhaps matches TRBD2 (6 bases). The ends were cut back, 6 bases at V and 4 bases at J, with 16 bases in the middle. This CDR3 contains 14 residues. Germline CDR1 is MNHEY and CDR2 is SMNVEV (reference sequence). CDR3 loop: CASRLLRGSYEQYF. DNA of the CDR3: TGTGCCAGCAGGCTACTCCGGGGGTCGTACGAGCAGTACTTC.

This clone has just a few counts. The chain combines TRBV5-1 with TRBJ2-7, with TRBD1 matching 9 bases. V was clipped by 3 bases and J by 5 bases; unmatched bases: 9. Germline CDR1 reads SGHRS; CDR2 reads YFSETQ. The CDR3 consists of 15 residues. CDR3 nucleotide sequence: TGCGCCAGCAGCTATCTCTCACAGGGGGCGGACGAGCAGTACTTC. This translates into CASSYLSQGADEQYF.

This chain joins TRBV11-2 and TRBJ2-1; D is unresolved. Germline-derived CDR1 and CDR2 are SGHAT and FQNNGV. V dropped 0 bases and J dropped 14 bases, with 14 bases sitting between them. The CDR3 contains 13 residues. Here the CDR3 DNA reads TGTGCCAGCAGCTTAGATCAGATTACCCCCAAGTTCTTC. Amino acids: CASSLDQITPKFF.

There are many counts of this clone. The chain carries TRBV7-9 and TRBJ2-7, with D unresolved. The V gene's germline CDR1 is SEHNR and CDR2 FQNEAQ (reference sequence). V gave up 3 bases and J gave up 0 bases, with 6 bases separating them. This CDR3 comprises 13 residues. The DNA for the CDR3 is TGTGCCAGCAGCTTGGTTAGCTCCTACGAGCAGTACTTC. The encoded protein is CASSLVSSYEQYF.

This clone was detected only a few times. CDR3 region: CASSSTGENIQYF. CDR3 sequence (DNA): TGTGCCAGCAGTAGTACCGGGGAAAACATTCAGTACTTC. The chain uses TRBV11-2 and TRBJ2-4; D is possibly TRBD2 (5 bases). This CDR3 is built from 13 residues. Germline loops: CDR1 SGHAT, CDR2 FQNNGV. V lost 6 bases to trimming and J lost 5 bases, with 11 bases between them.

The chain recombines TRBV11-2 with TRBJ2-5; a weak D match, TRBD2 (6 bases). The V gene's germline CDR1 is SGHAT and CDR2 FQNNGV. The CDR3 sequence is 13 residues long. Trimming shortened V by 1 base and J by 10 bases, and 13 bases separated the two germline ends. In nucleotides, the CDR3 is TGTGCCAGCAGCTTAGGACTAGGAAAGCTCCAGTACTTC. This translates into CASSLGLGKLQYF.

This clone has ten or more counts. This chain joins TRBV21-1 and TRBJ1-3. TRBV21-1 counts as a pseudogene. CDR3 size: 14 residues. Written as DNA, the CDR3 is TGTGCCAGCAGCAACAATAGGGTGGGAAACACCATATATTTT. It yields the protein CASSNNRVGNTIYF.

This chain uses TRBV11-3 with TRBJ1-1; no definite D call. V was shortened by 1 base and J by 5 bases, with 11 bases between the two germline ends. The CDR3 totals 14 residues. Germline V gives CDR1 SGHNT, CDR2 YENEEA. As DNA, the CDR3 is TGTGCCAGCAGCTTAGGTGGGGATGGGACTGAAGCTTTCTTT. The encoded protein is CASSLGGDGTEAFF.

This clone was detected a few times. The J gene is TRBJ2-1, the V gene TRBV20-1; D remains unclear. This CDR3 comprises 8 residues. Germline CDR1 and CDR2: DFQATT and SNEGSKA (reference sequence). Trimming took off 1 base at V and 12 bases at J, with 1 base between the two ends. This chain's CDR3 is CSARGQFF. The CDR3 nucleotides read TGCAGTGCTAGAGGGCAGTTCTTC.